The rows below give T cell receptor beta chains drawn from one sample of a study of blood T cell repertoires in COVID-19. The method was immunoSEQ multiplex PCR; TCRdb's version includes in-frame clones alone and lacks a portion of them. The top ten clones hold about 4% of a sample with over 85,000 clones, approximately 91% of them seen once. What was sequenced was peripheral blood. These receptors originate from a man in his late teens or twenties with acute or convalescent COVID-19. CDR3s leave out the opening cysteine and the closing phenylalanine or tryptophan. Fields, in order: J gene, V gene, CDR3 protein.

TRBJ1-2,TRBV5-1,ASSPRDRYGYT
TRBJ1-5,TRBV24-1,ATSDPTGGQPQH
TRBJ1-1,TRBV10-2,ASSVFRGPEAF
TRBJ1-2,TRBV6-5,ASGTGGRYGYT
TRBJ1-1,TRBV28,ASIIDRGRWKLDYDRLEEAF
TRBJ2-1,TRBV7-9,ASSFLAGGNNEQF
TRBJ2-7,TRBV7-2,ASSSGLAQQY
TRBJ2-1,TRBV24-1,ATSDQRDEQF
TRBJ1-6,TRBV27,ASSFGRGTYNSPLH
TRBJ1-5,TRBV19,ASSRRHPSPNSNQPQH
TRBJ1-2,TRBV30,AWSVDRGYGYT
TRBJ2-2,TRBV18,ASSPHGLAGSMNTGELF
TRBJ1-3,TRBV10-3,AISEQGPGNTIY
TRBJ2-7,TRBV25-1,ASSQGSGEQY
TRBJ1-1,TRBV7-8,ASRRELDTEAF
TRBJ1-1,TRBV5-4,ASSLDRANTEAF
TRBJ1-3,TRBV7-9,ASSSLRGTGAGNTIY
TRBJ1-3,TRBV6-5,ASIASSGGNTIY
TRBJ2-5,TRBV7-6,ASSLGTGVGETQY
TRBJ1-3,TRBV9,ASSGWTGIDTIY
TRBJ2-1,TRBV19,ASSYLDRDYNEQF
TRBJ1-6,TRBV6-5,ASSLVQYNSPLH
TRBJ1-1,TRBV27,ASSSLYPRQAMNTEAF
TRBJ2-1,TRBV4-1,ASSLRLTGSSYNEQF
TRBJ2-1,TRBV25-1,ASSGGTLRGNEQF
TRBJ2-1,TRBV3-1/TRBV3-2,ASSQDRDNEQF
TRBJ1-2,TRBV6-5,ASSVTGADYGYT
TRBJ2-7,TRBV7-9,ASSLITGDRQY
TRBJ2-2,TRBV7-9,ASSLITGGLTGELF
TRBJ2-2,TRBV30,AWSTTGTAVTGELF
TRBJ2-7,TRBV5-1,ASSPQGAGGNEQY
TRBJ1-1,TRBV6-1,ASSEGPREKEAF
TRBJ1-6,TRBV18,ASSPQQTGADNSPLH
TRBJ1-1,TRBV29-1,SVVTGGGTEAF
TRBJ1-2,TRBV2,ASSDTGVYGYT
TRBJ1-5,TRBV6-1,ASSIQGGGYQPQH
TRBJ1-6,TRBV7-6,ASSLAGTGTNSPLH
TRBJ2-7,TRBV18,ASSPDGNYEQY
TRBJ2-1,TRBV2,ASNFKSPYNEQF
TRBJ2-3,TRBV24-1,ATSLSTPGLASDTQY
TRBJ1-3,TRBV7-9,ASSPSTGQDGNTIY
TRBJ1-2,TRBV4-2,ASSQDAGGDYGYT
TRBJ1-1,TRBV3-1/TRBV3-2,ASTQGEFTEAF
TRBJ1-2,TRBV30,AWSGAGDGYT
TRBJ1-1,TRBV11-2,ASSRTGTLNTEAF
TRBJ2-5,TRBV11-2,ASSWAGTETQY
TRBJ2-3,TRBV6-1,ASSEDRKALVADTQY
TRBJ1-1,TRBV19,ASSPRRQGKEGTEAF
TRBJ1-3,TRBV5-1,ASSSGGNSGNTIY